These T cell receptor beta chains were read from a single sample in a study of OX40 agonist ivuxolimab in advanced cancers. Clones were sequenced by immunoSEQ multiplex PCR, and TCRdb holds only the in-frame ones, with some missing. The table includes around 61,000 clones, more than 75% detected once. Sequencing used CD4+ or CD8+ T cells sorted from blood, obtained in a trial of the OX40 agonist ivuxolimab. These receptors came from an adult with an advanced solid tumor such as melanoma, head and neck, liver or kidney cancer. CDR3s include the opening cysteine and the closing phenylalanine or tryptophan. D genes are given only for firm matches. Size is omitted from some rows. Given values are once, few, many or a class for expanded clones.

>-|TRBV7-2|-|TRBJ2-7
TGTGCCAGCAGCTTAGGGGCCTACGAGCAGTACTTC
CASSLGAYEQYF
>-|TRBV7-3|once|TRBJ2-2
TGTGCCAGCAGTTACAGGAGGAACACCGGGGAGCTGTTTTTT
CASSYRRNTGELFF
>-|TRBV4-1|-|TRBJ2-3
TGCGCCAGCAGCCCTAACACGAGGGGACTCGGAGATACGCAGTATTTT
CASSPNTRGLGDTQYF
>-|TRBV27|-|TRBJ2-1
TGTGCCAGCAGCCGTGGGGTAGAGGGGAATGAGCAGTTCTTC
CASSRGVEGNEQFF
>TRBD2|TRBV19|-|TRBJ2-1
TGTGCCAGTAGTATAAGCGGGGGACTCAGCTCCTACAATGAGCAGTTCTTC
CASSISGGLSSYNEQFF
>TRBD1|TRBV7-9|few|TRBJ1-2
TGTGCCAGCAGCCCGTGGACAGGCGGTGATGGCTACACCTTC
CASSPWTGGDGYTF
>TRBD1|TRBV4-2|-|TRBJ1-2
TGTGCCAGCAGCGACGACAGGGTTGGTGGCTACACCTTC
CASSDDRVGGYTF
>-|TRBV7-9|once|TRBJ2-3
TGTGCCAGCAGCTTAGGATCCACAGATACGCAGTATTTT
CASSLGSTDTQYF
>-|TRBV11-1|-|TRBJ1-1
TGTGCCAGCAGCATGTCCAGGGTGTTGGACACTGAAGCTTTCTTT
CASSMSRVLDTEAFF
>-|TRBV21-1|-|TRBJ2-6
TGTGCCAGCAGCAAGAGGACAGGGCCCTCTGGGGCCAACGTCCTGACTTTC
CASSKRTGPSGANVLTF
>-|TRBV30|-|TRBJ1-5
TGTGCCTGGAGCTCTGACCCTGGCAATCAGCCCCAGCATTTT
CAWSSDPGNQPQHF
>-|TRBV5-6|-|TRBJ1-2
TGTGCCAGCATCCGTCGGGGGGGCCGCCGGTCTTTTTCTGGCTACACCTTC
CASIRRGGRRSFSGYTF
>-|TRBV5-4|-|TRBJ2-1
TGTGCCAGCAGCTTGGGGGCCCGCGTGGACAATGAGCAGTTCTTC
CASSLGARVDNEQFF
>-|TRBV6-5|-|TRBJ2-7
TGTGCCAGCAGTTACTCGAATGGGGGCTACGAGCAGTACTTC
CASSYSNGGYEQYF
>-|TRBV7-9|-|TRBJ2-5
TGTGCCAGCCGCATAGGGAGCCAAGAGACCCAGTACTTC
CASRIGSQETQYF
>TRBD2|TRBV18|-|TRBJ2-1
TGTGCCAGCTCACCTAGCGGGACTAGCGGGGGAGATGAGCAGTTCTTC
CASSPSGTSGGDEQFF
>TRBD1|TRBV28|-|TRBJ1-6
TGTGCCAGCAGTCCTGGGAATAACAGGGGGACACCCCTCCACTTT
CASSPGNNRGTPLHF
>TRBD1|TRBV4-1|-|TRBJ1-5
TGCGCCAGCAGCCAAGATACGAGGTTAAATACGGACAGGTACAATCAGCCCCAGCATTTT
CASSQDTRLNTDRYNQPQHF
>-|TRBV7-9|-|TRBJ2-2
TGTGCCAGCAGCCGGTGGGGGAGAAAGAACACCGGGGAGCTGTTTTTT
CASSRWGRKNTGELFF
>TRBD1|TRBV19|-|TRBJ1-1
TGTGCCAGCGACAGGGGGGTGAACACTGAAGCTTTCTTT
CASDRGVNTEAFF
>-|TRBV6-5|-|TRBJ1-1
TGTGCCAGCAGCTACACACAGGGCGCCTGGGGCACTGAAGCTTTCTTT
CASSYTQGAWGTEAFF
>-|TRBV27|-|TRBJ1-5
TGTGCCAGCAGCCGAATGGGACAATCTTATAGCAATCAGCCCCAGCATTTT
CASSRMGQSYSNQPQHF
>-|TRBV7-2|-|TRBJ1-2
TGTGCCAGCACAGTTTCCTATGGCTACACCTTC
CASTVSYGYTF
>-|TRBV6-1|-|TRBJ1-5
TGTGCCAGCTCTGGGTCGCATCAGCCCCAGCATTTT
CASSGSHQPQHF
>-|TRBV5-1|few|TRBJ1-1
TGCGCCAGCAGCTACGGGGACACTGAAGCTTTCTTT
CASSYGDTEAFF
>TRBD1|TRBV5-6|-|TRBJ1-6
TGTGCCAGCAGCAAGGGACAGGGAAGCTATAATTCACCCCTCCACTTT
CASSKGQGSYNSPLHF
>-|TRBV7-3|-|TRBJ2-5
TGTGCCAGCAGCTTAATAGGAGGTTCGGGCGAGACCCAGTACTTC
CASSLIGGSGETQYF
>TRBD2|TRBV4-1|-|TRBJ2-3
TGCGCCAGCAGCCCGATCTTAGCGGGAGGGCCTCCCCGAGATACGCAGTATTTT
CASSPILAGGPPRDTQYF
>-|TRBV6-1|-|TRBJ2-5
TGTGCCAGCACCCCGCCCACGGGATCTCAAGAGACCCAGTACTTC
CASTPPTGSQETQYF
>-|TRBV4-2|once|TRBJ1-3
TGTGCCAGCAGCAAAGAACCGGGACGGAGCTCTGGAAACACCATATATTTT
CASSKEPGRSSGNTIYF
>-|TRBV5-1|few|TRBJ2-1
TGCGCCAGCAGCTCCTCGAGCAGCAATGAGCAGTTCTTC
CASSSSSSNEQFF
>-|TRBV18|-|TRBJ1-5
TGTGCCAGCTCACAGGGGGGGGGAAAGCAGCCCCAGCATTTT
CASSQGGGKQPQHF
>-|TRBV10-3|-|TRBJ2-5
TGTGCCATCAAAGCAGGGTCGGAAGAGACCCAGTACTTC
CAIKAGSEETQYF
>-|TRBV11-1|-|TRBJ2-2
TGTGCCAGCAGCTGGGGGGCCGGGGAGCTGTTTTTT
CASSWGAGELFF
>-|TRBV7-3|once|TRBJ2-7
TGTGCCAGCAGCTTAAAGTGGGGAACCGCGTACGAGCAGTACTTC
CASSLKWGTAYEQYF
>TRBD2|TRBV20-1|-|TRBJ2-7
TGCAGTGCAAAAGTCGGGCGGGAGAATTACTTC
CSAKVGRENYF
>-|TRBV20-1|-|TRBJ2-1
TGCAGTGCTAGACTAGTCTATGAGCAGTTCTTC
CSARLVYEQFF
>TRBD2|TRBV5-1|-|TRBJ2-6
TGCGCCAGCAGCTTGTGGGCTAGCGGGGGCCAAGGTGGGGCCAACGTCCTGACTTTC
CASSLWASGGQGGANVLTF
>TRBD1|TRBV10-1|-|TRBJ2-3
TGCGCCAGCAGTGGGGGACAGACAGATACGCAGTATTTT
CASSGGQTDTQYF
>-|TRBV5-6|-|TRBJ1-3
TGTGCCAGCAGCCTTGGAGGTCGTTACGGGGTCAGCTCTGGAAACACCATATATTTT
CASSLGGRYGVSSGNTIYF
>TRBD2|TRBV7-9|few|TRBJ2-7
TGTGCCAGCAGCCCAAGCGGGGGGGGCGAGCAGTACTTC
CASSPSGGGEQYF
>-|TRBV21-1|-|TRBJ1-1
TGTGCCAGCAGCGCCTCCGAGGGCAGGACCAGGCTGAACACTGAAGCTTTCTTT
CASSASEGRTRLNTEAFF
>TRBD2|TRBV7-9|-|TRBJ2-7
TGTGCCAGCAGCCGGGGACTAGCGGGGGACTCCTACGAGCAGTACTTC
CASSRGLAGDSYEQYF
>TRBD2|TRBV7-2|-|TRBJ2-5
TGTGCCAGCAGCCCGACTAGCGGGGGGGCTGGTGAGACCCAGTACTTC
CASSPTSGGAGETQYF
>-|TRBV2|-|TRBJ2-7
TGTGCCAGCAAGGCAGGCGCCGGGTTCGGGCAGTACTTC
CASKAGAGFGQYF
>-|TRBV7-6|-|TRBJ2-5
TGTGCCAGCAGCCCCTCTAGCGCCACTGGGGCCCAGTACTTC
CASSPSSATGAQYF
>-|TRBV6-1|-|TRBJ2-2
TGTGCCAGCAGTGAAGTATACACCGGGGAGCTGTTTTTT
CASSEVYTGELFF